What follows are 14 T cell receptor beta chains derived from one specimen sequenced in a study of identical twins. MiXCR, applied by TCRdb to the 5' RACE reads, yields one record per CDR3 protein. The data hold 1.5 million to 2 million distinct CDR3 sequences, with less than 40% observed a single time. Sequenced material: cord blood. Receptor source: a newborn girl in good health.

This clonotype was seen ten or more times. J is TRBJ2-5 and V is TRBV29-1; 12 bases are shared with TRBD2. The CDR3 runs 15 residues. V was pared by 4 bases and J by 1 base, with 4 bases of the junction left unmatched. Germline V CDR1 and CDR2: SQVTM, ANQGSEA. This CDR3 reads CSVGLAGVRQETQYF. The CDR3 nucleotides are TGCAGCGTTGGACTAGCGGGAGTTCGCCAAGAGACCCAGTACTTC. The full variable domain, completed using reference TRBV29-1 and TRBJ2-5, is SAVISQKPSRDICQRGTSLTIQCQVDSQVTMMFWYRQQPGQSLTLIATANQGSEATYESGFVIDKFPISRPNLTFSTLTVSNMSPEDSSIYLCSVGLAGVRQETQYFGPGTRLLVL.

This clonotype was observed a single time. The chain couples TRBV10-1 to TRBJ2-7; D might be TRBD2 (6 bases). V lost 0 bases and J lost 2, with 8 bases in between. The length of the CDR3 is 14 residues. CDR1 is WNHNN and CDR2 is SYGVQD in the germline V gene (reference sequence). The CDR3 nucleotides read TGCGCCAGCAGTGAGTCGCGGGGCACCTACGAGCAGTACTTC. The encoded protein is CASSESRGTYEQYF.

This clonotype was recorded once. The chain links TRBV28 to TRBJ1-1; 7 nucleotides line up with TRBD1. CDR1 is MDHEN and CDR2 is SYDVKM in the germline V gene. This CDR3 has 15 residues. Unmatched junction bases numbered 5, after V lost 4 bases and J lost 0 bases. The CDR3 nucleotides are TGTGCCAGCAGTTGGAGACAGGGAGTGAACACTGAAGCTTTCTTT. The encoded protein is CASSWRQGVNTEAFF. The full variable domain, completed using reference TRBV28 and TRBJ1-1, is DVKVTQSSRYLVKRTGEKVFLECVQDMDHENMFWYRQDPGLGLRLIYFSYDVKMKEKGDIPEGYSVSREKKERFSLILESASTNQTSMYLCASSWRQGVNTEAFFGQGTRLTVV.

This clonotype came up many times. The rearrangement uses TRBV12-3 or TRBV12-4 and TRBJ1-4; a weak D match, TRBD1 (5 bases). The CDR3 is 14 residues long. The V end was cut by 5 bases, the J end by 7 bases, with 14 bases between. The CDR3 nucleotides read TGTGCCAGCAGTAAAGGGGTTATGGGTGAAAAACTGTTTTTT. Protein: CASSKGVMGEKLFF.

The rearrangement links TRBV7-9 to TRBJ1-1, with TRBD1 matching 10 bases. Germline V gene lookup returns CDR1 SEHNR and CDR2 FQNEAQ (reference sequence). The junction had 4 bases not matched to a gene; V was cut back by 1 base and J by 5 bases. The CDR3 spans 15 residues. This CDR3 reads CASSLVTGGGTEAFF. As DNA, the CDR3 is TGTGCCAGCAGCTTAGTGACAGGGGGCGGTACTGAAGCTTTCTTT.

This clonotype was observed a few times. V is TRBV13 and J is TRBJ2-3; TRBD2 matches 9 bases. This CDR3 has 17 residues. With 2 bases clipped from V and 0 bases from J, the junction kept 6 bases outside the gene matches. Germline lookup yields CDR1 PRHDT and CDR2 FYEKMQ (reference sequence). CDR3 DNA sequence: TGTGCCAGCAGCTTAAGAGCGGGAGGCCCTAGCACAGATACGCAGTATTTT. Translated: CASSLRAGGPSTDTQYF.

J is TRBJ1-1 and V is TRBV27; the match to TRBD1 covers 7 bases. The CDR3 is 13 amino acids. Germline-derived CDR1 and CDR2 are MNHEY and SMNVEV (reference sequence). V shed 6 bases, J shed 8 bases, and the junction held 9 bases outside the gene matches. DNA of the CDR3: TGTGCCAGCAGCCTGGTTTGGGACAGCGAAGCTTTCTTT. Amino acids: CASSLVWDSEAFF.

The chain combines TRBV7-9 with TRBJ2-5; the D is unclear. This CDR3 has 16 amino acids. Germline V gives CDR1 SEHNR, CDR2 FQNEAQ (reference sequence). V lost 1 base, J lost 7 bases, and 19 bases lay in between. The CDR3: CASSLGFGNHPGTQYF. Written as DNA, the CDR3 is TGTGCCAGCAGCTTAGGGTTTGGAAACCACCCGGGGACCCAGTACTTC.

As DNA, the CDR3 is TGTGCCAGCAGCCAAGATGCCTTGGAGCGGATCTCCTACAATGAGCAGTTCTTC. Translated, it gives CASSQDALERISYNEQFF. The V and J genes are TRBV3-1 and TRBJ2-1; tentative D call: TRBD2 (5 bases). This CDR3 contains 18 residues. Per germline, CDR1 LGHDT and CDR2 YNNKEL (reference sequence). V lost 0 bases to trimming and J lost 0 bases, with 15 bases between them.

This clonotype showed up just a few times. In nucleotides, the CDR3 is TGTGCCAGCAGTGGGGGGGAGGATTTTCATGAGCAGTTCTTC. This encodes CASSGGEDFHEQFF. V gene TRBV7-4 combines with J gene TRBJ2-1; 7 nucleotides align to TRBD2. Germline CDR1 and CDR2: SGHVT and SQSDAQ. The V gene end was trimmed by 6 bases and the J gene end by 8 bases; junction bases not matched to a gene: 10. The CDR3 totals 14 residues.

The chain carries TRBV3-1 and TRBJ2-1; D is undetermined. The germline CDR1 and CDR2 sequences are LGHDT and YNNKEL (reference sequence). V lost 0 bases to trimming and J lost 6 bases, with 9 bases between them. This CDR3 spans 14 amino acids. The CDR3 region is CASSQDSRSNEQFF. The CDR3 coding sequence is TGTGCCAGCAGCCAAGACTCAAGGAGCAATGAGCAGTTCTTC.

This chain uses TRBV19 with TRBJ2-3, with a possible D match to TRBD1 (5 bases). The germline V and J ends were trimmed by 3 bases and 2 bases, with 18 bases remaining between them. The germline gives CDR1 LNHDA, CDR2 SQIVND (reference sequence). The CDR3 contains 17 residues. CDR3 residues: CASSIPRSQATTDTQYF. CDR3 coding DNA: TGTGCCAGTAGTATTCCCCGATCACAGGCCACCACAGATACGCAGTATTTT.

This clonotype was counted only a few times. The rearrangement uses TRBV7-6 and TRBJ1-1, with 7 positions matching TRBD1. Trimming removed 5 bases from V and 7 bases from J; junction bases left unmatched: 4. Germline values: CDR1 SGHVS, CDR2 FNYEAQ. This CDR3 comprises 12 residues. The CDR3 is CASSKRDSEAFF. The CDR3 coding sequence is TGTGCCAGCAGCAAGCGGGACAGTGAAGCTTTCTTT.

For this clonotype: A much larger clone sits a single nucleotide away, making a read error possible. The chain uses TRBV28 and TRBJ2-5; D is tentatively TRBD1 or TRBD2 (5 bases each). Trimming removed 8 bases from V and 11 bases from J, with 24 bases in between. The CDR3 sequence is 14 residues long. CDR1 is MDHEN, CDR2 SYDVKM, per germline. CDR3 in DNA: TGTGCCAGCCAAGGGACCCCTAAGGGCAATGAGCAGTACTTC. This codes for CASQGTPKGNEQYF.